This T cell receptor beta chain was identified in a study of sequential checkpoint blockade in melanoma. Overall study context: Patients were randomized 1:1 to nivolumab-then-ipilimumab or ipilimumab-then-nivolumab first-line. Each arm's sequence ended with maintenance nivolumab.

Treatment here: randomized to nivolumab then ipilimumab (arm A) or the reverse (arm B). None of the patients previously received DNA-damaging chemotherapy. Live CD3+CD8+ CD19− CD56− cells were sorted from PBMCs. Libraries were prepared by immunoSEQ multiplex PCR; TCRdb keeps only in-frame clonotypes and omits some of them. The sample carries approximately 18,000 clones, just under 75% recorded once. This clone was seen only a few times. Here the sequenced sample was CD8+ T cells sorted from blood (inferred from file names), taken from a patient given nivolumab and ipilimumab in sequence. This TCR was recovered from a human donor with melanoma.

The CDR3 nucleotides read TGTGCCAGCAGCGGGGGGAACGAGCAGTACTTC. As protein: CASSGGNEQYF. This chain connects TRBV13 to TRBJ2-7; possible D gene TRBD2, 6 bases. V dropped 5 bases and J dropped 5 bases, with 7 bases sitting between them. Germline-derived CDR1 and CDR2 are PRHDT and FYEKMQ (reference sequence). This CDR3 contains 11 residues.